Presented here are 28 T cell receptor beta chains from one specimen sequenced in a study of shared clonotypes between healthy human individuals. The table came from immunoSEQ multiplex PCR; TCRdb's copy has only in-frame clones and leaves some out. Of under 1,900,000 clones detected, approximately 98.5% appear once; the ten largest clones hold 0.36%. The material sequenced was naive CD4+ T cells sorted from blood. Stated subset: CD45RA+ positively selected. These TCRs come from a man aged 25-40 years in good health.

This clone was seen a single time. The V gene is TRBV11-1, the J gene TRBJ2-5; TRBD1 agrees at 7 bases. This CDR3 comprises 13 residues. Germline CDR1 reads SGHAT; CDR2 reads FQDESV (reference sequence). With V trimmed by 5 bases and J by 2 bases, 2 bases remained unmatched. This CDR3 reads CASSPDRQETQYF. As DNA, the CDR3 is TGTGCCAGCAGCCCGGACAGGCAAGAGACCCAGTACTTC.

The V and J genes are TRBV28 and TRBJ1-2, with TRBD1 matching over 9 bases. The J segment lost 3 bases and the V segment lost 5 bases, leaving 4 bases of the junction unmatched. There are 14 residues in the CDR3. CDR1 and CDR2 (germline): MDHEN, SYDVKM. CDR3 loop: CASSVGQGYYGYTF. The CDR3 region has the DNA TGTGCCAGCAGTGTGGGACAGGGTTACTATGGCTACACCTTC.

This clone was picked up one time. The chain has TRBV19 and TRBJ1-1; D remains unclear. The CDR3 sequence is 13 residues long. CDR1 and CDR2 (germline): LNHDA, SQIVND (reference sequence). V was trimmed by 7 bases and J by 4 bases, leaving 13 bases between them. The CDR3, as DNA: TGTGCCAGTATCCAGATGGGAAGCACTGAAGCTTTCTTT. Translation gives CASIQMGSTEAFF.

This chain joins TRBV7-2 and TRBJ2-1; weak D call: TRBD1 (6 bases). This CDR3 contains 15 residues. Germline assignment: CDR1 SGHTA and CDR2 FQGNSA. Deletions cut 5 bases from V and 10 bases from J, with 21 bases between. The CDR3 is CASSPDTGNSREQFF. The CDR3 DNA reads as TGTGCCAGCAGCCCGGATACAGGGAATTCGCGAGAGCAGTTCTTC.

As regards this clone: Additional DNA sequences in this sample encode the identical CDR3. CDR3 nucleotide sequence: TGCAGTGCTAGACGGAGGGGTGAAGCTTTCTTT. This gives the protein CSARRRGEAFF. The chain combines TRBV20-1 with TRBJ1-1, with D perhaps TRBD1 (5 bases). The germline CDR1 and CDR2 sequences are DFQATT and SNEGSKA (reference sequence). The CDR3 extends over 11 amino acids. With 2 bases removed from V and 7 bases from J, the gap between germline ends came to 8 bases.

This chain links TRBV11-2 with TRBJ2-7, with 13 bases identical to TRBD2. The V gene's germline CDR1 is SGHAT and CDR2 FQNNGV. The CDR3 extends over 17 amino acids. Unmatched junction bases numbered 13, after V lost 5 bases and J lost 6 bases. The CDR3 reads CASSLHPGLAGPCEQYF. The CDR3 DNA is TGTGCCAGCAGCCTTCACCCGGGACTAGCGGGACCTTGCGAGCAGTACTTC.

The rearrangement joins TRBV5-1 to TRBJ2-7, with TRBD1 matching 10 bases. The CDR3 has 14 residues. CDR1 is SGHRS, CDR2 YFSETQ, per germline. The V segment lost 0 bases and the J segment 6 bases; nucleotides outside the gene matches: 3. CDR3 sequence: CASSLATGGFEQYF. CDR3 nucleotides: TGCGCCAGCAGCTTGGCGACAGGGGGCTTCGAGCAGTACTTC.

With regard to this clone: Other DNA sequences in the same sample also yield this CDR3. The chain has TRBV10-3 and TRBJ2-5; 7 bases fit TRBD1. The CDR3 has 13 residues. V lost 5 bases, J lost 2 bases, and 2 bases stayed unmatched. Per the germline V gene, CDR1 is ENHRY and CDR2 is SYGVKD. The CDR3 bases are TGTGCCATCAGTCGGGACAGACAAGAGACCCAGTACTTC. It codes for CAISRDRQETQYF.

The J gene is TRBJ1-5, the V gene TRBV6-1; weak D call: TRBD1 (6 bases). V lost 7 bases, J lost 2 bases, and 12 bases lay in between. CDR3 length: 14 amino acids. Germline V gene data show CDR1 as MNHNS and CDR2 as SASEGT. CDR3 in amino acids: CASTAGAGNQPQHF. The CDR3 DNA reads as TGTGCCAGCACTGCGGGGGCTGGCAATCAGCCCCAGCATTTT.

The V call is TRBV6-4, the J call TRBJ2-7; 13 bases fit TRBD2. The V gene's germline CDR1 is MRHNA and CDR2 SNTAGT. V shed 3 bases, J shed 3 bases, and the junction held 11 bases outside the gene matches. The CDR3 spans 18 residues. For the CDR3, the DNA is TGTGCCAGCAGTGAACCCCCGGGACTAGCGGGAAAGCGCTACGAGCAGTACTTC. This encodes CASSEPPGLAGKRYEQYF.

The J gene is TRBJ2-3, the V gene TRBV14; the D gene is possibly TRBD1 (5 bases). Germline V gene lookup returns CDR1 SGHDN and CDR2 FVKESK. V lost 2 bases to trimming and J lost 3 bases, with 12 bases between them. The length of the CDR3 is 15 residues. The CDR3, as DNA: TGTGCCAGCAGCCAACGTCAAGGGGTTACAGATACGCAGTATTTT. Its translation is CASSQRQGVTDTQYF.

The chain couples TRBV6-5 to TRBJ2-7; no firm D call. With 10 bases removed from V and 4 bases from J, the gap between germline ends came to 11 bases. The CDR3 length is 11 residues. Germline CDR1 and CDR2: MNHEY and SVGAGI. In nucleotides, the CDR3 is TGTGCCACCCGTGCAATGTACGAGCAGTACTTC. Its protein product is CATRAMYEQYF.

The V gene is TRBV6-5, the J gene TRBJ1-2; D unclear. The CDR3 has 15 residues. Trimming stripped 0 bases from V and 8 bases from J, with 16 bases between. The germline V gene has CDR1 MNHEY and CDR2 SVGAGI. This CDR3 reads CASSYSVSSGGGYTF. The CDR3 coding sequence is TGTGCCAGCAGTTACTCTGTTTCCAGCGGCGGGGGCTACACCTTC.

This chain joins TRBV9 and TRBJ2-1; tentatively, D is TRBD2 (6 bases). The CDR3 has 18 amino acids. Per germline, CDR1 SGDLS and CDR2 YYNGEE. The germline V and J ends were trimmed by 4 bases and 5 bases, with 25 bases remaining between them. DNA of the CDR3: TGTGCCAGCAGCCCAATCCCATCTGTAGCGGACTTTCACAATGAGCAGTTCTTC. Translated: CASSPIPSVADFHNEQFF.

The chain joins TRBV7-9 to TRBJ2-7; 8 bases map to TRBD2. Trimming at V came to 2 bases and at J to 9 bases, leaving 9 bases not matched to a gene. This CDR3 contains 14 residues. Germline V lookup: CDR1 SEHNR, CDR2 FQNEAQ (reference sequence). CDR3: CASSLISGASGQYF. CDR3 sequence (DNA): TGTGCCAGCAGCTTAATTAGCGGGGCCTCTGGGCAGTACTTC.

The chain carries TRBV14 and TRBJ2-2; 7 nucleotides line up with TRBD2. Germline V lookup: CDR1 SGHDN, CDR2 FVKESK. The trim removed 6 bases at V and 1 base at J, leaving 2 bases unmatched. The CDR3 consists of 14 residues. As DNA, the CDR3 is TGTGCCAGCAGACTAGCGTTGAACACCGGGGAGCTGTTTTTT. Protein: CASRLALNTGELFF.

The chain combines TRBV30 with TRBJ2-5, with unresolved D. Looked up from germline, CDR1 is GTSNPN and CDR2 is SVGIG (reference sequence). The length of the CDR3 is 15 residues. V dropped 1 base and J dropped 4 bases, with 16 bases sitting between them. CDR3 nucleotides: TGTGCCTGGAGTGGGGCGGCACCTCGAGGAGAGACCCAGTACTTC. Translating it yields CAWSGAAPRGETQYF.

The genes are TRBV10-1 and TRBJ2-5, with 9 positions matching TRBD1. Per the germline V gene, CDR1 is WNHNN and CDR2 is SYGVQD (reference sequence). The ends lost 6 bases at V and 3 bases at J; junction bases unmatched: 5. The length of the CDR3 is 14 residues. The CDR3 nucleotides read TGCGCCAGCAGAACGGACAGGGGCGAAGAGACCCAGTACTTC. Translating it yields CASRTDRGEETQYF.

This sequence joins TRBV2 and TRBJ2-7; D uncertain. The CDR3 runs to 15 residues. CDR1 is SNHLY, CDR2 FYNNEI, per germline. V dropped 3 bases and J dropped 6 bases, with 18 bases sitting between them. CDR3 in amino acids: CASSEDREGLFEQYF. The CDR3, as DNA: TGTGCCAGCAGTGAGGACCGAGAAGGATTGTTCGAGCAGTACTTC.

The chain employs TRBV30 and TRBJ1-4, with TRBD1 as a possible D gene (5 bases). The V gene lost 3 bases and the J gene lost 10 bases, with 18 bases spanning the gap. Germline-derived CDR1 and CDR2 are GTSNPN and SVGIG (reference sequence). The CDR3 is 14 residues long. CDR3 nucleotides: TGTGCCTGGAGCCAGGGACTCCGTGTGGGAAAACTGTTTTTT. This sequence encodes CAWSQGLRVGKLFF.

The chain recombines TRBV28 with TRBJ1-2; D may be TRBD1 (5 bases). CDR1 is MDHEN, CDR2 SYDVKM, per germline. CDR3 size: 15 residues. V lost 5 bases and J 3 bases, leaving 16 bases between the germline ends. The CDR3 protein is CASSAIGRGDYGYTF. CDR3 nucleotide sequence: TGTGCCAGCAGTGCCATTGGAAGAGGGGACTATGGCTACACCTTC.

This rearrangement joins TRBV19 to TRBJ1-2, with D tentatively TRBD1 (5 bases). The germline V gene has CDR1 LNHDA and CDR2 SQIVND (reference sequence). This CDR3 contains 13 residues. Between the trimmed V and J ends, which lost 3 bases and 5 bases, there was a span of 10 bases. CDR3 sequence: CASSMGLRYGYTF. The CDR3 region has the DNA TGTGCCAGTAGTATGGGGCTTCGGTATGGCTACACCTTC.

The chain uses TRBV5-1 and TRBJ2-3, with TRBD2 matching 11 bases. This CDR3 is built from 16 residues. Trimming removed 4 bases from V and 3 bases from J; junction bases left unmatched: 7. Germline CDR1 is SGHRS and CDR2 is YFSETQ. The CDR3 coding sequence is TGCGCCAGCAGCACACCACTAGCGGGAGTGACAGATACGCAGTATTTT. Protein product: CASSTPLAGVTDTQYF.

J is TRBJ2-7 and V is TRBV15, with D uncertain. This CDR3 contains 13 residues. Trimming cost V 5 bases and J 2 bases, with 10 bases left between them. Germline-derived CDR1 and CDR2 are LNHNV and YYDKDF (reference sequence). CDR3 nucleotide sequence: TGTGCCACCAGCCCCAGAACAACCTACGAGCAGTACTTC. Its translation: CATSPRTTYEQYF.

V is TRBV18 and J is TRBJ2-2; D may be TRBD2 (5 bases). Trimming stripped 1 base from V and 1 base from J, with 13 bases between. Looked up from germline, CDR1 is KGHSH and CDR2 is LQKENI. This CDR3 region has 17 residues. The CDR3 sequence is CASSPRRPAVNTGELFF. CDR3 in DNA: TGTGCCAGCTCACCACGGAGACCAGCGGTGAACACCGGGGAGCTGTTTTTT. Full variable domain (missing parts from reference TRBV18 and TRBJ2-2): NAGVMQNPRHLVRRRGQEARLRCSPMKGHSHVYWYRQLPEEGLKFMVYLQKENIIDESGMPKERFSAEFPKEGPSILRIQQVVRGDSAAYFCASSPRRPAVNTGELFFGEGSRLTVL.

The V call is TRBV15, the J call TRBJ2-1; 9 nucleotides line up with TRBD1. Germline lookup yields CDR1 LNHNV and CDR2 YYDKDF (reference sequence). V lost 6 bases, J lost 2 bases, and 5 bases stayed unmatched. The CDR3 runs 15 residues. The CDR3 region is CATSKGQGPYNEQFF. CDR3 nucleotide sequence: TGTGCCACCAGTAAGGGACAGGGTCCCTACAATGAGCAGTTCTTC.

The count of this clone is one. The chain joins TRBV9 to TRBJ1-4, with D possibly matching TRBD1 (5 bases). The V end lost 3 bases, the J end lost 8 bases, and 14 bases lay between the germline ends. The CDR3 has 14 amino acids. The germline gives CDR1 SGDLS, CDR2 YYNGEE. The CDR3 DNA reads TGTGCCAGCAGCGGTGGAGGGGCCCAGGAAAAACTGTTTTTT. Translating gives CASSGGGAQEKLFF.

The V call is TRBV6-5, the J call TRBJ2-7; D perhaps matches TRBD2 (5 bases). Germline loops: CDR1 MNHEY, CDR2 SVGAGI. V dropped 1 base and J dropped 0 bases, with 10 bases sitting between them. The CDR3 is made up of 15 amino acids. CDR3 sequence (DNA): TGTGCCAGCAGTTACTACCGCGGGCTCTCCTACGAGCAGTACTTC. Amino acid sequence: CASSYYRGLSYEQYF.